This T cell receptor beta chain was recovered during a study of CD8+ T cells in alopecia areata. Once RNA had been extracted, it was reverse transcribed into cDNA to act as the sequencing template. Clones were sequenced by immunoSEQ multiplex PCR, and TCRdb holds only the in-frame ones, with some missing. The data contain 120,000 or so clones, around 50% of them singletons. Germline CDR1 reads SQVTM; CDR2 reads ANQGSEA. The CDR3 spans 12 residues. The V end lost 5 bases, the J end lost 5 bases, and 11 bases lay between the germline ends. Peripheral blood samples and lesional scalp punch biopsies were obtained from alopecia areata patients. Starting from PBMCs, sorting isolated CD4+ and CD8+ T cells. In the case of this clone: Antigen: not known.

Study-level findings and limits: Lesional scalp, especially alopecia totalis/universalis, showed higher clonality than normal scalp.

Sequenced material: NKG2D-low CD8+ T cells sorted from blood. V gene TRBV29-1 combines with J gene TRBJ2-3; D uncertain. The receptor was isolated from a human donor with alopecia areata. Here the CDR3 DNA reads TGCAGCGTTAACGCACCCGTAGATACGCAGTATTTT. Protein: CSVNAPVDTQYF.